This entry concerns a single TCR beta chain. This clone was counted a few times. What this receptor recognizes is not known. Base qualities are not provided; no much larger clone lies one nucleotide away. As encoded in the germline V gene (reference sequence), CDR1 is LGHDT while CDR2 is YNNKEL. The CDR3 numbers 15 residues from cysteine through phenylalanine. This entry keeps only the CDR3 DNA: 45 bases, framed from base 1. V lost 4 bases and J lost 0 bases, and the count of bases not matched to a germline gene is 1. This specimen comes from a study of blood T cell repertoires in COVID-19 (TCRdb year 2020). Describing the broader study: Collaborator samples came from the United States, Italy and Spain and covered acute and convalescent phases of COVID-19. The prospective study material was composed of cDNA or gDNA derived from T cells, B-cell-depleted T cells, or PBMCs. Subjects who had been exposed to COVID-19, were actively infected with it, or had recovered from it provided the deeply sampled blood TCRbeta repertoires that made up the dataset. The repertoires were released in a freely available public database meant as a resource for research on the immune response to SARS-CoV-2. The samples were drawn from two sources: the first 160 participants of the ongoing ImmuneRACE study, and fewer than 1,500 subjects contributed by 6 global collaborators. A de-identified subject ID, COVID-19 status, age in years and sex were almost always included in the sample metadata. Where available, HLA class I and class II types were obtained from metadata supplied by the sample provider rather than from assay-based typing.

Enrolling through a virtual design, the prospective study's participants ranged in age from roughly 18 to 95 years and lived across 24 United States geographic areas. Cohort assignment in the prospective study relied on participant-reported clinical history from a screening survey and a study questionnaire. ImmuneRACE Cohort 3 recovered participants were defined by two consecutive negative NP/OP PCR tests, healthcare professional clearance, or symptom resolution. Each participant in the prospective study had whole blood, serum and a nasopharyngeal or oropharyngeal swab collected by mobile phlebotomists. Over an approximately 2-month period, participants in the prospective study had the option of providing additional blood draws and questionnaires. Blood samples from the prospective study were shipped frozen or at room temperature prior to DNA extraction. TCRbeta CDR3 regions were amplified from genomic DNA by means of the immunoSEQ Assay, a bias-controlled multiplex PCR. Under the source paper's analysis protocol: The number of nucleated cells in each sample was estimated from the amplification of reference gene primers within the assay. Sequence reads were collapsed and filtered to measure the absolute abundance of every unique TCRbeta CDR3 rearrangement. Productive Simpson clonality was computed per sample as the square root of Simpson's diversity index over productive rearrangements. Imported from immuneACCESS, the table was reduced by TCRdb to in-frame sequences with V and J called. These copies leave out some clones; in studies compared against another copy, an unresolved V gene accounts for under half, and the cause of the remainder is not known. From that table come the V and J calls and clone size; the DNA was used to work out D and trimming. This sample has hundreds of thousands of clones in its table, and approximately 92% of those were observed once. The ten largest account for approximately 1% of the sample.

Broad study findings and their caveats: How much clinical and demographic metadata was included differed by source and by participant, and the metadata was provided uncurated.

Recombination joined TRBV3-1 (or the pseudogene TRBV3-2) with TRBJ2-1; 9 central bases correspond to TRBD1. Material: PBMCs or T cells enriched from blood (not recorded which). This receptor was identified in a man between 18 and 29 years old who had recovered from COVID-19. The sequence in DNA is TGTGCCAGCAGCCGACAGGGGGACTCCTACAATGAGCAGTTCTTC. It translates as CASSRQGDSYNEQFF.